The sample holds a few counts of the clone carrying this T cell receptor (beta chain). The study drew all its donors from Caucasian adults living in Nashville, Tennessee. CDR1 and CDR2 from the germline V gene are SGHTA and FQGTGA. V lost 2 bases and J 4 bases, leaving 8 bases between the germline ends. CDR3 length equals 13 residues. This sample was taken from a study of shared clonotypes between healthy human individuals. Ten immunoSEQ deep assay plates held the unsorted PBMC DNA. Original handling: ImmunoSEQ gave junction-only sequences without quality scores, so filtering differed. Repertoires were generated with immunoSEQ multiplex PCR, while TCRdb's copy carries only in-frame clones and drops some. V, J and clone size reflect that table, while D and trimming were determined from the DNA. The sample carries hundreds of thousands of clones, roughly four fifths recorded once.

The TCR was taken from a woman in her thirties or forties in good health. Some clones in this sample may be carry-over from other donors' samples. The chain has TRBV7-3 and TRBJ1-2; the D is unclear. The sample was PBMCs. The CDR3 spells CASSLPGLYGYTF. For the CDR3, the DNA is TGTGCCAGCAGCTTACCAGGCCTCTATGGCTACACCTTC. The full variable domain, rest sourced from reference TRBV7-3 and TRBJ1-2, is GAGVSQTPSNKVTEKGKYVELRCDPISGHTALYWYRQSLGQGPEFLIYFQGTGAADDSGLPNDRFFAVRPEGSVSTLKIQRTERGDSAVYLCASSLPGLYGYTFGSGTRLTVV.